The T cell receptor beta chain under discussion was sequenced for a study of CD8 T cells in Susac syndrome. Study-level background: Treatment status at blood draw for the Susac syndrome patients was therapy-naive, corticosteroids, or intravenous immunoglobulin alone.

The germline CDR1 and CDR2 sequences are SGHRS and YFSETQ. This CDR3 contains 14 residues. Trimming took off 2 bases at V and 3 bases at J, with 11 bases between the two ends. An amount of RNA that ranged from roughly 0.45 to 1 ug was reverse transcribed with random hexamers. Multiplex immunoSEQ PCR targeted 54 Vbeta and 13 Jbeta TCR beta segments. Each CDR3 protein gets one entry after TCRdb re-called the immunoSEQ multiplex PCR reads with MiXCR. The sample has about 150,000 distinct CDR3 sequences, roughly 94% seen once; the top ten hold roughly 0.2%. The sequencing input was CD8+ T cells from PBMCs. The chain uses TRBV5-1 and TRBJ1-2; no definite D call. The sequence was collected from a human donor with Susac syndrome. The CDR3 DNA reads TGCGCCAGCAGCTTAGGGTACAACGACTATGGCTACACCTTC. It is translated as CASSLGYNDYGYTF. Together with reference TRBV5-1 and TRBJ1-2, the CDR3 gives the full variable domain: KAGVTQTPRYLIKTRGQQVTLSCSPISGHRSVSWYQQTPGQGLQFLFEYFSETQRNKGNFPGRFSGRQFSNSRSEMNVSTLELGDSALYLCASSLGYNDYGYTFGSGTRLTVV.